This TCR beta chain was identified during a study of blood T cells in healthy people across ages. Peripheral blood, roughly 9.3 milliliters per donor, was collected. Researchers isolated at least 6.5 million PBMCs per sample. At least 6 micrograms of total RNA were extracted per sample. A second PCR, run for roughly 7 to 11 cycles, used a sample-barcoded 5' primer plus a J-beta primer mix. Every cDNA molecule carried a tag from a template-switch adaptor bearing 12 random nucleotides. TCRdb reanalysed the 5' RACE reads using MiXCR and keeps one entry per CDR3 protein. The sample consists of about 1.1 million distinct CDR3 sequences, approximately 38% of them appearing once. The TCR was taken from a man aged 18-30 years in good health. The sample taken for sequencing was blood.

CDR3 sequence reads: CSVEDLSVSNEKLFF. The DNA of the CDR3 is TGCAGCGTTGAAGATCTTTCGGTATCTAATGAAAAACTGTTTTTT. The chain has TRBV29-1 and TRBJ1-4; D is undetermined. This CDR3 contains 15 residues. Germline assignment: CDR1 SQVTM and CDR2 ANQGSEA. The V and J ends lost 0 bases and 3 bases respectively, with 11 bases between them.